This T cell receptor beta chain was captured in a study of shared clonotypes between healthy human individuals (dated by TCRdb to about 2020). Regarding the research as a whole: A few men and a couple of women, aged 18 to 49 years, made up the cohort. Between about 0.85 and 8.9 billion PBMCs per donor were obtained by leukapheresis. Blood TCR repertoires of a handful of healthy adults were deeply sequenced to estimate repertoire size and the extent of clonotype sharing between individuals. For each donor, CD4 naive and CD4 memory were each run on three plates, CD8 naive on two plates, and CD8 memory on one plate. Different laboratories and diverse techniques were used to prepare libraries and sequence TCR repertoires, to increase sequencing depth and limit assay-specific biases. Overall study outcomes, separate from this receptor: Across four donors, 4.5% to 6.5% of naive CD4, roughly 3.5% of naive CD8, 2% to 2.5% of memory CD4, and approximately 0.4% of memory CD8 clonotypes were shared. Even with the large sequencing depth, rarefaction of the sorted-subset datasets indicated that sequencing was incomplete. Sampling was restricted to blood, and TCR repertoires in tissues likely differ from the TCR repertoires found in blood. Estimated clonotype richness was generally larger for naive than for memory subsets. Based on pairwise subsampling, the degree of clonotype sharing among donors was expected to be affected by sequencing depth. Clonotypes shared by all four sorted-subset donors showed higher generation probabilities than non-shared clonotypes. Because the study included a small number of donors, the genetic and exposure-history diversity represented was limited.

Using the deep immunoSEQ assay, TCR CDR3 regions were amplified from genomic DNA by multiplex PCR. Genomic DNA extracted from each cell subset was distributed evenly over all wells of several immunoSEQ 96-well plates, and each plate served as one replicate. For sorted subsets, approximately 200 ng of genomic DNA, equivalent to around 31,000 T cell genomes, went into each replicate PCR. The purified libraries were quantified using a Qubit 3.0 fluorometer, sized with a Bioanalyzer 2100, and then quantified again using the KAPA Library Quantification kit. A separate single-read 150-cycle Illumina NextSeq 550 flow cell was used to sequence each immunoSEQ 96-well plate. Under the source paper's analysis protocol: Because the immunoSEQ output held only junctional sequences and lacked quality scores, the filtering could not match the filtering applied to full-length reads. To assign V/J genes and CDR3, sequences were annotated against IMGT germline references using PyIR, a Python wrapper for IgBLAST v1.9. Reads with weak V/J assignments (E-value above 1e-6), missing CDR3, stop codons, out-of-frame junctions, or ambiguous translated residues were removed. V3J clonotypes were defined as sequences sharing the same inferred V gene, J gene, and CDR3 amino acid sequence. To compute the percentage overlap between repertoires, the number of shared unique clonotypes was divided by the size of the smaller repertoire. Three approaches were used to assess repertoire richness: RTK rarefaction, the Chao1 estimator, and Recon v2.1 estimates of unobserved clonotypes. Generation probabilities for all TCRbeta clonotypes obtained by the gDNA method from four donors were computed using OLGA. This is the immuneACCESS table as TCRdb keeps it, with only in-frame sequences that have V and J called. A part of the clones is gone; compared with another copy, unresolved V genes explain less than half, and the rest is unexplained. V, J and clone size are taken as reported in that table, and D and trimming were inferred from the DNA itself. The sample table contains over a million clones; only one count was recorded for 70% to 80% of them. The top ten clones comprise 0.5% to 0.6% of the sample.

V lost 5 bases and J lost 0 bases; the stretch between them is 13 bases long. CDR1 and CDR2 (SGHTA, FQGNSA) derive from the germline V gene. Spanning cysteine to phenylalanine, the CDR3 consists of 16 amino acids. Just the 48-base CDR3 DNA is kept, in frame starting at base 1. Donors were healthy HIV-negative adults with no recently reported acute infections or vaccinations. Only Caucasian adults living in Nashville, Tennessee, USA were represented among the donors. CD4+ T cells were enriched through magnetic negative selection, after which naive cells were positively selected on CD45RA and the remaining negative fraction served as the memory subset. After blood collection by leukapheresis, PBMCs were isolated using Ficoll-Histopaque density gradient centrifugation and then cryopreserved in the vapor phase of liquid nitrogen. Purity and quantity of every magnetically sorted T cell population were checked by analytical flow cytometry. From each sorted fraction, genomic DNA was isolated and quantified by UV absorbance on a Nanodrop 2000c.

Of note for this clone: This receptor's antigen is unknown. One base away there is no much larger clone; base qualities are not given.

The rearrangement joined TRBV7-2 to TRBJ2-2; TRBD2 might be the D gene, on 6 matching bases. The receptor was derived from a man aged 18-30 years in good health. Some clones in this sample may be carry-over from other donors' samples. Material: memory CD4+ T cells from PBMCs. The meaning of the sample's cell subset or site label: CD45RA-negative fraction. The CDR3 amino acid sequence is: CASSANSGANTGELFF. DNA sequence: TGTGCCAGCAGCGCGAATAGCGGAGCGAACACCGGGGAGCTGTTTTTT. With the rest looked up from the reference TRBV7-2 and TRBJ2-2 genes rather than sequenced, the full variable domain is GAGVSQSPSNKVTEKGKDVELRCDPISGHTALYWYRQSLGQGLEFLIYFQGNSAPDKSGLPSDRFSAERTGGSVSTLTIQRTQQEDSAVYLCASSANSGANTGELFFGEGSRLTVL.